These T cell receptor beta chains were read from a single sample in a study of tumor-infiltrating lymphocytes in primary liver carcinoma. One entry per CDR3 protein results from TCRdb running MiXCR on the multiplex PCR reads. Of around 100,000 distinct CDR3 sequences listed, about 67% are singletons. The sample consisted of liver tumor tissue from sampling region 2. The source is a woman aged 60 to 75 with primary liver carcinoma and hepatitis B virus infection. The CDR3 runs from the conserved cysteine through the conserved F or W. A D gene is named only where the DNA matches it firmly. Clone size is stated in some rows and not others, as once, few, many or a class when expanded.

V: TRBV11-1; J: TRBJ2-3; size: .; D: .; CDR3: CASSLRQRTGESHF; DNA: TGCGCCAGTAGCTTAAGGCAACGTACGGGAGAGTCTCACTTT
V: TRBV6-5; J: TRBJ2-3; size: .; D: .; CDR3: CASAGCSSTDTQYF; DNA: TGTGCCAGTGCTGGGTGTTCAAGCACAGATACGCAGTATTTT
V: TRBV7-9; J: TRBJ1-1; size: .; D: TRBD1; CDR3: CAISLGQGSEAFF; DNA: TGTGCCATCAGCTTAGGACAGGGCTCCGAAGCTTTTTTT
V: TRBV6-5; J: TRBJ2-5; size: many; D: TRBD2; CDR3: CASSYEGLAGSTQYF; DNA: TGTGCCAGCAGTTACGAAGGACTAGCGGGATCAACCCAGTACTTC
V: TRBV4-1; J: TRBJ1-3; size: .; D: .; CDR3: CASSQAPRVGQGNTIYF; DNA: TGCGCCAGCAGCCAAGCCCCTCGGGTGGGGCAGGGAAACACCATATATTTT
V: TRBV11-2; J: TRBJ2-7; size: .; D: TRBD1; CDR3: CASSRGTGRYKQYF; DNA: TGTGCCAGCAGCCGGGGGACAGGTCGCTACAAGCAGTACTTC
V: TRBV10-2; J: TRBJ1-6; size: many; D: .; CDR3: CASSESVSGSPLHF; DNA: TGCGCCAGCAGTGAGTCGGTATCCGGTTCACCCCTCCACTTT
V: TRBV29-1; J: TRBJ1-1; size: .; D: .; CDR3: CSARGIIEAFF; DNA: TGCAGCGCCCGGGGCATAATAGAAGCTTTCTTT
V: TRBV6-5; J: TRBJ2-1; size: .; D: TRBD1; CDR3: CASRVQGGCNEEFF; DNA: TGTGCCAGCAGGGTACAGGGGGGCTGCAATGAGGAGTTCTTC
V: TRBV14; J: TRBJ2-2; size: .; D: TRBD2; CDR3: CASSQVGGRLGLANTGKLFF; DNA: TGTGCCAGCAGCCAAGTAGGGGGACGGCTTGGACTAGCTAACACCGGGAAGCTGTTTTTT
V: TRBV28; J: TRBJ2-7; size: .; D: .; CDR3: CASSPVGGAVIEQYF; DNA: TGTGCCAGCAGCCCGGTCGGGGGAGCGGTGATCGAACAGTACTTC
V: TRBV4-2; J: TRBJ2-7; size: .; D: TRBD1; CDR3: CASNQGQGDNEQYF; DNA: TGTGCCAGCAACCAGGGACAGGGAGACAATGAGCAGTACTTC
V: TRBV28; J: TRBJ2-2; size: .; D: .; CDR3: CASSLLTGELFF; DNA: TGTGCCAGCAGTTTACTCACCGGGGAGCTGTTTTTT
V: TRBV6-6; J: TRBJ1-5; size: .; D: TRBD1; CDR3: CASSRGQGSNQPQHF; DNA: TGTGCCAGTAGCCGTGGACAGGGGAGCAATCAGCCCCAGCATTTT
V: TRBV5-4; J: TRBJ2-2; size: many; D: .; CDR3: CASSLSAGSHTGELFF; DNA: TGTGCCAGCAGCTTGTCAGCCGGGAGTCACACCGGGGAGCTGTTTTTT
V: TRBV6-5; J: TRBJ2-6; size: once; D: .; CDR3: CASSYRDGGLARANVLTF; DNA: TGTGCCAGCAGTTACCGCGACGGAGGGCTCGCTAGGGCCAACGTCCTGACTTTC
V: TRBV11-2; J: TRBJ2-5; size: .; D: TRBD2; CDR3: CASRYSRGSGRETQYF; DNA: TGTGCTAGCAGATACTCCCGAGGTAGCGGGAGAGAGACCCAGTACTTC
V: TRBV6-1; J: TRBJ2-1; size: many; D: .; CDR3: CASRGQVPSGPYNEQFF; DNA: TGTGCCAGCAGGGGACAGGTCCCTAGCGGACCCTACAATGAGCAGTTCTTC
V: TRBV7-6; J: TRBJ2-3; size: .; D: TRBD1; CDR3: CASSIQQGGTDTQYF; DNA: TGTGCCAGCAGCATCCAACAGGGGGGCACAGATACGCAGTATTTT
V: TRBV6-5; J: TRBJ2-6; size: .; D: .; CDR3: CARSGETGANVLTF; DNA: TGTGCCAGGAGCGGAGAGACGGGGGCCAACGTCCTGACTTTC
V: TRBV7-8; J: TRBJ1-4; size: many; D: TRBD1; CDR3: CASSRRQGSNEKLFF; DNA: TGTGCCAGCAGCCGCCGACAGGGTTCTAATGAAAAACTGTTTTTT
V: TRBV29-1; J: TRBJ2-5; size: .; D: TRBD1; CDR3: CSTVTGLETQYF; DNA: TGTAGCACTGTGACAGGGTTGGAGACCCAGTACTTC
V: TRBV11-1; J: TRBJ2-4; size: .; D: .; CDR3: CASSPRSRAGENIQYF; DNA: TGTGCGAGCAGCCCAAGGTCCAGGGCTGGGGAAAACATTCAATACTTC
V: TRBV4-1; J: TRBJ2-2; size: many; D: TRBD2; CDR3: CASSQERLAGGAGELFF; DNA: TGCGCCAGCAGCCAAGAGAGGCTAGCGGGAGGGGCCGGGGAGCTGTTTTTT
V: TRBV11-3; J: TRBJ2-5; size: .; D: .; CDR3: CANSRDKGRETQYF; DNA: TGTGCCAACAGCCGAGACAAGGGGCGAGAGACCCAGTACTTC
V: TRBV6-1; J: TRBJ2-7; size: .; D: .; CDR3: CASSGPGSSSYEQYF; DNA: TGTGCCAGCAGTGGCCCAGGGAGCTCCTCCTACGAGCAGTACTTC
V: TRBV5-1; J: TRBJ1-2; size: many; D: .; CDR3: CASSLADLDGYTF; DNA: TGCGCCAGCAGCTTGGCCGATTTGGATGGCTACACCTTC
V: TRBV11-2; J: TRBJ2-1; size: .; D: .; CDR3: CANSIGDTAGNEQFF; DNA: TGTGCCAACAGCATCGGAGACACCGCTGGGAATGAGCAGTTCTTC
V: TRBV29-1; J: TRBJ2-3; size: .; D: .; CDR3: CSVEDPNRGDMQYF; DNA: TGCAGCGTTGAAGATCCCAATAGGGGAGATATGCAGTATTTT
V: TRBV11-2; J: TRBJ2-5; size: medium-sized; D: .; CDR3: CASSFDRSGETQYF; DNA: TGTGCCAGCAGCTTCGACAGGTCCGGCGAGACCCAGTACTTC
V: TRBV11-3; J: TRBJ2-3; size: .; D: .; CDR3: CTSNLRTTTDTQYF; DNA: TGTACCAGCAACTTAAGAACAACCACAGATACGCAGTATTTT
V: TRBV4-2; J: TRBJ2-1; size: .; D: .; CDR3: CASSQDGGDPYNQFF; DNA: TGTGCCAGCAGCCAAGATGGAGGGGACCCCTACAATCAGTTCTTC
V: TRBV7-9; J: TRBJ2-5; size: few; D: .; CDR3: CASSLERVQYF; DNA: TGTGCCAGCAGCTTAGAGAGGGTCCAGTACTTC
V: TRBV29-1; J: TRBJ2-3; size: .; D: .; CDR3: CSIEVGGVSTDTQYF; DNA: TGCAGCATTGAAGTCGGTGGGGTTAGCACAGATACGCAGTATTTT
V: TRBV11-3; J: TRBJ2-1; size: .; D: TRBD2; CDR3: CASSLATSGMLEHFF; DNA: TGTGCCAGCAGCTTAGCAACTAGCGGGATGCTTGAACACTTCTTC
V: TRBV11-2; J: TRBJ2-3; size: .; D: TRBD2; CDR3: CVSSPRLAGPDTQNF; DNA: TGCGTCAGCAGCCCTAGACTAGCGGGCCCAGATACGCAGAATTTT
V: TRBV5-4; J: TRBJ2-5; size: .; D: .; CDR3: CASSLGESLTQHF; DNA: TGTGCCAGCAGCTTAGGGGAGAGCCTGACCCAGCACTTC
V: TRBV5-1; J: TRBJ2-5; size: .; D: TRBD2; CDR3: CASSSGLRTSDQETQYF; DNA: TGCGCCAGCAGCTCCGGACTCCGGACTAGCGACCAAGAGACCCAGTACTTC
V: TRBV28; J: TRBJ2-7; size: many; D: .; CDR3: CASKSFGSSYEQYF; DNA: TGTGCCAGCAAAAGCTTTGGGAGCTCCTACGAGCAGTACTTC
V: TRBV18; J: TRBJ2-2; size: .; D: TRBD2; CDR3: CASSPYTSGTRAGELFF; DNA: TGCGCCAGCTCACCATACACTAGCGGGACGCGTGCCGGGGAGCTGTTTTTT
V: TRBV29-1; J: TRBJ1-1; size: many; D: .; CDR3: CSVDYQGTMNTEAFF; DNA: TGCAGCGTTGACTATCAGGGGACCATGAACACTGAAGCTTTCTTT
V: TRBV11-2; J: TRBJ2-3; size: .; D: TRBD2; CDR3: CVSSLGLAGPDTQYF; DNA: TGTGTTAGCAGCCTCGGACTAGCGGGCCCAGATACGCAGTATTTT
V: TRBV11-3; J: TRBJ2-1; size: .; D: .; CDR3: CASSAGDHNEQFF; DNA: TGTGCCAGCAGTGCCGGGGACCACAACGAGCAGTTCTTC
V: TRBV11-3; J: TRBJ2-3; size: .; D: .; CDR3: CANSHRTVTDMQYF; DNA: TGTGCCAACAGCCATCGGACAGTCACAGATATGCAGTATTTT
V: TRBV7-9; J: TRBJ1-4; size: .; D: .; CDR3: CASSPSRTGWEEKLFF; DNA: TGTGCCAGCAGCCCCAGTCGGACGGGTTGGGAAGAAAAACTGTTTTTT
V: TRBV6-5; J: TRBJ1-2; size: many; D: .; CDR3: CASSYGGQPYGYTF; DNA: TGTGCCAGCAGTTACGGCGGACAGCCCTATGGCTACACCTTC
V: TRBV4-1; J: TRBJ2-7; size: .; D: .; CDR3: CASSPSRAGEGYEQYF; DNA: TGCGCCAGCAGCCCAAGCCGGGCAGGGGAAGGCTACGAGCAGTACTTC
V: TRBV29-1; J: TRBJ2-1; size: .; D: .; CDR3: CSAPSRGVADYEQFF; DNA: TGCAGCGCCCCCTCTCGCGGGGTGGCGGACTATGAGCAATTCTTC
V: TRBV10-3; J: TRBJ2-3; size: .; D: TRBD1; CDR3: CAISEDREFTETQYF; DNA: TGTGCCATCAGTGAGGACAGGGAGTTCACAGAAACGCAGTATTTT
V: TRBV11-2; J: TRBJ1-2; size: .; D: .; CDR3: CASSPAYGCSF; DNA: TGTGCCAGCAGCCCCGCCTACGGCTGCAGCTTC
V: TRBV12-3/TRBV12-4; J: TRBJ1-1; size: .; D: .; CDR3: CVSSLGYTEAFF; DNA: TGTGTCAGCAGTTTAGGGTACACTGAAGCTTTCTTT
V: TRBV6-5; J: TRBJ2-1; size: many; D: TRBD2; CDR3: CASTTAAGGPGEQFF; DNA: TGTGCCAGCACCACCGCAGCGGGAGGGCCCGGTGAGCAGTTCTTC
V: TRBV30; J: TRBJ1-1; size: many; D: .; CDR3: CAWSVYSGTEAFF; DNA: TGTGCCTGGAGTGTATACAGCGGGACTGAAGCTTTCTTT
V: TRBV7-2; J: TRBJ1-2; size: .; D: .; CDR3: CASSLAQGSHYSYTF; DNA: TGTGCCAGCAGCTTAGCGCAGGGATCCCACTATAGCTACACCTTC